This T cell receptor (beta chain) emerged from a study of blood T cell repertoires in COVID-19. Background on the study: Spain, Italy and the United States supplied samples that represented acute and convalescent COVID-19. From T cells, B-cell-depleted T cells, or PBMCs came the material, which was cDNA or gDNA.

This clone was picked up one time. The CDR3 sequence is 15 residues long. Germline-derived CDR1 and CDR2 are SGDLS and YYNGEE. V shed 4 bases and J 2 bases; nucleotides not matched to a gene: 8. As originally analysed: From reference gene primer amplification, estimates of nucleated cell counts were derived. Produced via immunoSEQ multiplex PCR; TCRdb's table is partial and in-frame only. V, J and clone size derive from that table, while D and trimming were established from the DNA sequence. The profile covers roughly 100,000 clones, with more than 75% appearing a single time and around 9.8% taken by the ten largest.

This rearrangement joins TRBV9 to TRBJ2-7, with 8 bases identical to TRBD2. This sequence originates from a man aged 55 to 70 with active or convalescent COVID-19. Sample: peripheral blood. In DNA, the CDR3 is TGTGCCAGCAGCCCGGGGGGGGGCTCTACCTACGAGCAGTACTTC. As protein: CASSPGGGSTYEQYF. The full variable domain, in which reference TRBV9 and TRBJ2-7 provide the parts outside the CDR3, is DSGVTQTPKHLITATGQRVTLRCSPRSGDLSVYWYQQSLDQGLQFLIQYYNGEERAKGNILERFSAQQFPDLHSELNLSSLELGDSALYFCASSPGGGSTYEQYFGPGTRLTVT.